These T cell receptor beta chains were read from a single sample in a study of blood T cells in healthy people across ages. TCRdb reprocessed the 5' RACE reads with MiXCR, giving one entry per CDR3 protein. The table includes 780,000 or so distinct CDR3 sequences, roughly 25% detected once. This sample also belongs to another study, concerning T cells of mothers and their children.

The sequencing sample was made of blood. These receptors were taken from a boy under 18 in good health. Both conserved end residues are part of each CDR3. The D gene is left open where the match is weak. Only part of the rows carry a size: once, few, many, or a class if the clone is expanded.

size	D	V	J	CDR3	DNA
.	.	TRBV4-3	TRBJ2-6	CASSQGQAGANVLTF	TGCGCCAGCAGCCAAGGCCAGGCTGGGGCCAACGTCCTGACTTTC
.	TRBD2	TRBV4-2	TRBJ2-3	CASSQELGLAGFSTDTQYF	TGTGCCAGCAGCCAAGAACTGGGACTAGCGGGATTTAGCACAGATACGCAGTATTTT
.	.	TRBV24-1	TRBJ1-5	CATSDLRTDQPQHF	TGTGCCACCAGTGATTTGAGGACGGATCAGCCCCAGCATTTT
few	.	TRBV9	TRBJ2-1	CASSPVTSYNEQFF	TGTGCCAGCAGCCCGGTGACCTCCTACAATGAGCAGTTCTTC
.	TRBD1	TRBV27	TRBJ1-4	CASSLRWRTGRNEKLFF	TGTGCCAGCAGTTTACGGTGGAGGACAGGTCGTAATGAAAAACTGTTTTTT
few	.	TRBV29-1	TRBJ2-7	CSEGGLTSYEQYF	TGCAGCGAGGGAGGACTAACCTCCTACGAGCAGTACTTC
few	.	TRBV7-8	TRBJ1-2	CASSLETGINYGYTF	TGTGCCAGCAGCTTAGAGACAGGAATCAACTATGGCTACACCTTC
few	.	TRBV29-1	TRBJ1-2	CSVVVDYGYTF	TGCAGCGTTGTCGTTGACTATGGCTACACCTTC
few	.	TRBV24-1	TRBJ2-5	CATSDSRGAGETQYF	TGTGCCACCAGTGATTCCAGGGGCGCTGGGGAGACCCAGTACTTC
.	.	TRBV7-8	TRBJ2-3	CASSSTGFGGGGIITDTQYF	TGTGCCAGCAGCTCCACAGGGTTTGGCGGGGGAGGGATTATCACAGATACGCAGTATTTT
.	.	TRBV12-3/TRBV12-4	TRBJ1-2	CATSVMYGYTF	TGTGCCACCTCTGTGATGTATGGCTACACCTTC
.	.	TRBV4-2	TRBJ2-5	CASSQEWAQQETQYF	TGTGCCAGCAGCCAAGAATGGGCGCAGCAAGAGACCCAGTACTTC
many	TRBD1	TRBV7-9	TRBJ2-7	CASSFGTGDEQYF	TGTGCCAGCAGCTTTGGGACAGGGGACGAGCAGTACTTC
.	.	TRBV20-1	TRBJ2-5	CSAETDPGETQYF	TGCAGTGCTGAGACAGACCCTGGGGAAACCCAGTACTTC
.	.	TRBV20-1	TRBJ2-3	CSAPSGTQYF	TGCAGTGCCCCGAGTGGTACGCAGTATTTT
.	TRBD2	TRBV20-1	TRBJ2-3	CSARDPLGLAGSTDTQYF	TGCAGTGCTAGAGATCCGTTGGGACTAGCGGGTAGCACAGATACGCAGTATTTT
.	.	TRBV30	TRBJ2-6	CAWRGTGANVLTF	TGTGCCTGGAGGGGGACAGGGGCCAACGTCCTGACTTTC
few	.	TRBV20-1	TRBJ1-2	CSAIPRKGFPYGYTF	TGCAGTGCTATCCCACGCAAGGGGTTCCCCTATGGCTACACCTTC
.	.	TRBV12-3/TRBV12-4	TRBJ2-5	CASSSARETQYF	TGTGCCAGCAGTTCGGCCAGGGAGACCCAGTACTTC
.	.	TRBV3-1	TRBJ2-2	CATTSGALGGELFF	TGTGCCACAACTTCGGGGGCCCTCGGCGGGGAGCTGTTTTTT
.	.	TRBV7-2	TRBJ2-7	CASSFSGKNSYEQYF	TGTGCCAGCAGCTTTTCGGGGAAGAACTCCTACGAGCAGTACTTC
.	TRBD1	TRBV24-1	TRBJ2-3	CATSDPGQRFADTQYF	TGTGCCACCAGTGATCCGGGACAGAGGTTCGCAGATACGCAGTATTTT
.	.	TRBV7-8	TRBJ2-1	CASSFGRGGVNEQFF	TGTGCCAGCAGCTTTGGGCGGGGTGGGGTCAATGAGCAGTTCTTC
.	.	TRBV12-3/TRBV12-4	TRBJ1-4	CASMRGKNEKLFF	TGTGCCAGCATGAGAGGGAAAAATGAAAAACTGTTTTTT
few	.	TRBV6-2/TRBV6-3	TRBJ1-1	CASSPGRENTEAFF	TGTGCCAGCAGTCCCGGCAGAGAGAACACTGAAGCTTTCTTT
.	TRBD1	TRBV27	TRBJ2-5	CASSHRTGFSGEQYF	TGTGCCAGCAGTCACCGGACAGGGTTCTCTGGAGAGCAGTACTTC
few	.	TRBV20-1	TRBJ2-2	CSSRDPGTGELFF	TGCAGTAGCCGGGATCCAGGGACCGGGGAGCTGTTTTTT
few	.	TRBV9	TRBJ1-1	CASGGTADTEAFF	TGTGCCAGCGGAGGGACGGCGGACACTGAAGCTTTCTTT
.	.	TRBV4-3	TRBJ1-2	CASSQVRGYGYTF	TGCGCCAGCAGCCAGGTAAGGGGCTATGGCTACACCTTC
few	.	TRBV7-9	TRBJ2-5	CASSPGWATGETQYF	TGTGCCAGCAGCCCGGGCTGGGCTACTGGAGAGACCCAGTACTTC
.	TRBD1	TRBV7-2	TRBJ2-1	CASSLSPTGGLNEQFF	TGTGCCAGCAGCTTAAGCCCCACAGGGGGTCTCAATGAGCAGTTCTTC
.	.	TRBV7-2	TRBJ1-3	CASSLDRVGNTIYF	TGTGCCAGCAGCTTAGATAGGGTTGGAAACACCATATATTTT
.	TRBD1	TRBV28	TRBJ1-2	CASSLTGGPYGYTF	TGTGCCAGCAGTCTCACAGGGGGTCCCTATGGCTACACCTTC